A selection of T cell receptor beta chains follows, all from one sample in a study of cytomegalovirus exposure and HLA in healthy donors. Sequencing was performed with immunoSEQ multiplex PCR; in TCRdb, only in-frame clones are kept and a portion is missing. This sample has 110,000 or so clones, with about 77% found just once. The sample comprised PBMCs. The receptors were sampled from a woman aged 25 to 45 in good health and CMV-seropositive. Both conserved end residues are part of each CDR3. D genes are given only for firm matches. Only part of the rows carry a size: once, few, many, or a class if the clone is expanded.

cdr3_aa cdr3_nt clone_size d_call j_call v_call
CASSPLGGAGGQLSPLHF TGTGCCAGCAGCCCCCTCGGAGGGGCGGGGGGACAGCTTTCACCCCTCCACTTT NA TRBD1 TRBJ1-6 TRBV11-2
CASSLVPSGLAGANEQFF TGTGCCAGCAGCTTAGTTCCCTCCGGACTAGCGGGGGCCAATGAGCAGTTCTTC once TRBD2 TRBJ2-1 TRBV7-6
CAWSTGLMYNEQFF TGTGCCTGGAGTACGGGACTAATGTACAATGAGCAGTTCTTC NA TRBD2 TRBJ2-1 TRBV30
CASSVGGAYEQYF TGTGCCAGCAGTGTGGGGGGGGCCTACGAGCAGTACTTC NA TRBD2 TRBJ2-7 TRBV27
CASSPQGAGASKLFF TGTGCCAGCAGCCCCCAGGGAGCAGGGGCCTCAAAACTGTTTTTT NA NA TRBJ1-4 TRBV5-4
CASGPRLAGGPIGSYNEQFF TGTGCCAGCGGCCCTAGACTAGCGGGAGGGCCGATTGGTTCCTACAATGAGCAGTTCTTC NA TRBD2 TRBJ2-1 TRBV9
CASSLDEGGRGETQYF TGTGCCAGCAGCTTAGATGAGGGAGGGCGAGGGGAGACCCAGTACTTC few TRBD2 TRBJ2-5 TRBV11-2
CASSYESGQYF TGTGCCAGCAGTTACGAGAGCGGGCAGTACTTC NA NA TRBJ2-7 TRBV6-6
CASSPGQGYHEQYF TGTGCCAGCAGCCCGGGACAGGGATACCACGAGCAGTACTTC NA TRBD1 TRBJ2-7 TRBV7-3
CASRPPGAPQHF TGTGCCAGCAGGCCACCAGGGGCGCCCCAGCATTTT once NA TRBJ1-5 TRBV7-2
CASSSRDRGNEQFF TGTGCCAGCAGTTCCCGGGACAGGGGGAATGAGCAGTTCTTC NA TRBD1 TRBJ2-1 TRBV27
CASSQDRSQTNTEAFF TGTGCCAGCAGCCAAGACCGGAGCCAGACCAACACTGAAGCTTTCTTT once NA TRBJ1-1 TRBV4-2
CASGLVLGLVRNEQYF TGTGCTAGTGGTTTGGTACTGGGGCTAGTTCGGAACGAGCAGTACTTC NA NA TRBJ2-7 TRBV12-5
CASSPPSRLNTEAFF TGTGCCAGCTCACCACCGAGCAGGCTGAACACTGAAGCTTTCTTT NA NA TRBJ1-1 TRBV18
CASSTLLGDEQYF TGCGCCAGCAGCACCCTACTCGGGGACGAGCAGTACTTC NA NA TRBJ2-7 TRBV5-1
CASNRPNEGTDTQYF TGTGCCAGTAATAGGCCAAATGAGGGCACAGATACGCAGTATTTT NA NA TRBJ2-3 TRBV19
CASSSSDRPYEQYF TGTGCCAGCAGTTCCTCGGACAGGCCCTACGAGCAGTACTTC NA TRBD1 TRBJ2-7 TRBV27
CASSETSGGLLSDTQYF TGTGCCAGCAGTGAGACTAGCGGGGGCCTTCTATCAGATACGCAGTATTTT NA TRBD2 TRBJ2-3 TRBV2
CASRRTVQGNQPQHF TGTGCCAGCAGGCGGACGGTGCAGGGAAATCAGCCCCAGCATTTT NA NA TRBJ1-5 TRBV6-5
CASSLTRGDTEAFF TGTGCCAGCAGCTTAACCAGGGGGGACACTGAAGCTTTCTTT few TRBD1 TRBJ1-1 TRBV7-3
CASPDRNTGELFF TGTGCCAGCCCGGACAGGAACACCGGGGAGCTGTTTTTT few NA TRBJ2-2 TRBV9